This TCR beta chain emerged from a study of technical replicates of blood from a handful of donors. Only in-frame clones appear in the TCRdb table, and some are missing; sequencing was by immunoSEQ multiplex PCR. The repertoire holds about 72,000 clones, roughly 95% seen once, with roughly 0.24% in the top ten. CDR3 size: 15 residues. Germline V gene data show CDR1 as SEHNR and CDR2 as FQNEAQ (reference sequence). The V and J ends lost 8 bases and 3 bases respectively, with 16 bases between them. This chain connects TRBV7-9 to TRBJ1-4, with D possibly being TRBD1 (5 bases). Specimen: T cells isolated from PBMCs. The receptor's source is a human donor in good health. CDR3 in amino acids: CASQTGDRSNEKLFF. In DNA form, the CDR3 reads TGTGCCAGCCAGACGGGGGATCGGTCTAATGAAAAACTGTTTTTT. The full variable domain, in which reference TRBV7-9 and TRBJ1-4 provide the parts outside the CDR3, is DTGVSQNPRHKITKRGQNVTFRCDPISEHNRLYWYRQTLGQGPEFLTYFQNEAQLEKSRLLSDRFSAERPKGSFSTLEIQRTEQGDSAMYLCASQTGDRSNEKLFFGSGTQLSVL.